This T cell receptor beta chain was found in a study of cytomegalovirus exposure and HLA in healthy donors (dated by TCRdb to the late 2010s). Some background on the complete study: An earlier analysis of 550 to 700 of the donors reported 250 to 350 Gb of sequence data and approximately 110 million unique TCR beta sequences from about 200 million T cells. An early release that covered about 640 HLA-typed donors contained 300 to 350 gigabases of sequencing data and tens of millions of unique TCR sequences. Of the 398 genotyped donors, 65% to 90% were placed in the genetic ancestry cluster associated with self-reported Caucasian donors. The study aimed to test whether signatures of past pathogen exposure could be identified by cataloging public T cell receptors. The T cell repertoires of some 700 subjects were profiled by immunosequencing and related to cytomegalovirus serostatus. A separate validation cohort of roughly 110 different subjects was used in addition to the roughly 670-subject first cohort. To predict cytomegalovirus infection status, the study combined high-throughput TCR immunosequencing, statistical association of individual TCRs with disease status, and machine learning. A later analysis re-analyzed previously published TCR beta repertoires from 650 to 800 donors and added high-resolution HLA genotyping to study TCR occurrence patterns. Rather than using new phenotypic data, the later analysis identified candidate immune exposures from TCR beta sequences and from how often those sequences occurred across donors. In an earlier analysis of 587 of the donors, high-throughput TCR beta sequencing was used to judge whether each TCR beta V gene segment behaved as functional or pseudogenic. Donor age, sex, ethnicity and CMV serostatus were compiled alongside the repertoire data. Genome-wide SNP genotypes for about three fifths of the roughly 700 donors were used in a later genetic analysis, which treated that subset as a discovery cohort. Every discovery cohort repertoire had been produced on one sequencing platform. HLA typing covered class I and class II loci at four-digit resolution. Typing coverage varied by locus: about 620-630 donors for A, B, C, DRB1 and DQB1; more than 500 for DQA1; about 570 for DPA1; 450 to 480 for DPB1. Roughly five DR-DQ haplotypes were handled as single units for association and clustering because linkage in the cohort was strong. Across 398 genotyped donors of the cohort, an average of roughly 200,000 unique TCR beta nucleotide sequences per donor were sequenced, and approximately 17% of those sequences were non-productive. What the authors observed across the whole study: A further reported finding was that TCR beta sequences accurately predicted the HLA-A and HLA-B alleles for most subjects in the first cohort. The classifier was reported to diagnose cytomegalovirus status with high specificity and sensitivity in both the original cohort and the validation cohort. Only TCR beta chains were sequenced in this cohort, and the absence of alpha or paired-chain data limited detectable features. It was suggested by the authors that the approach could potentially be generalized to other disease states and immunological phenotypes. Several of the top co-occurrence clusters appeared to be linked to parvovirus B19, influenza, CMV and Epstein-Barr virus, according to a later analysis. The study gave a list of 150 to 200 TCR beta chains associated with cytomegalovirus. Compared with equally common non-associated chains, HLA-associated TCR beta chains in a later analysis were more clonally expanded and had lower generation probabilities. In vitro tests confirmed that three of the cytomegalovirus-associated TCR beta chains recognize cytomegalovirus antigens. While some public TCRs were present in many individuals, most TCR sequences turned up only very rarely across donors. At a false discovery rate of 0.05, a later analysis linked under 20,000 TCR beta sequences to specific HLA alleles. In a later analysis, most CMV-associated TCR beta chains were found to appear HLA-restricted, with HLA associations seemingly driven largely by CMV exposure. Because counts were too low, fewer than 20 rarely observed V segments, including chromosome 9 orphons, were excluded from the earlier analysis of fewer than 650 of the donors. HLA typing was unavailable for some donors at each locus, so association tests used only the typed subset. The sequencing pipeline was judged likely to have produced a cluster of highly shared sequence variants as a technical artifact. In a later genetic analysis, fewer N-insertions in productive TCRs were reported among donors in an Asian-associated ancestry cluster than the approximately 670-donor mean. Linkage disequilibrium might explain the correlated functional status among segregating V segments, but an unknown experimental factor could not be excluded. An earlier analysis of some 590 of the donors showed that most TCR beta V segments appeared in productive rearrangements either about 90% or about 30% of the time, which broadly matched IMGT annotations. Sequencing depth was assumed to be roughly uniform across donors in the presence/absence analyses, though that assumption may not hold. For the cohort, immune exposure information was limited to CMV serostatus. A later analysis found that TCR association rates varied across HLA loci, with DRB1 alleles showing the most associated TCRs and HLA-C alleles the fewest. V-gene and J-gene trimming of TCR beta chains was associated with a missense DCLRE1C variant in a later genetic analysis, and the association was replicated in an independent cohort. Strong co-occurrence of HLA alleles, especially DR and DQ, made assigning TCR associations to individual alleles difficult.

Comment on this clone: The target of this receptor is not known. No much larger clone exists at a distance of one base, and base qualities are not known.

In total, around 600 healthy bone marrow donors made up the cohort. Cohort members were all nominally healthy when sampled, although unrecorded immune exposures were likely present. The donor tested CMV seronegative, placing the donor among the 350 to 400 seronegative members of the cohort. Each donor provided a peripheral blood sample, and peripheral blood mononuclear cells were used for TCR beta sequencing. The Qiagen DNeasy Blood Extraction Kit was used to extract genomic DNA from the blood cell samples. The library was obtained by the immunoSEQ multiplex PCR assay. A mixture of 60 forward primers for TCR Vbeta segments and 13 reverse primers for TCR Jbeta segments was used in the multiplex PCR. A multiplex PCR assay on genomic DNA amplified the CDR3 region of rearranged TCR beta genes. The Illumina HiSeq System was used to sequence the amplified TCR beta libraries as 87-base-pair reads. As for how the authors treated the data: A later analysis counted about 76 million unique TCR beta chains across the 670 or so repertoires, and some 11 million of these chains were shared by at least two donors. A nearest-neighbor algorithm error-corrected the raw reads and collapsed the reads into unique sequences, merging closely related sequences to remove PCR and sequencing errors. V, D and J gene segments were assigned by aligning CDR3 sequences to IMGT reference sequences. For a sequence to be retained, a match of at least six nucleotides was required to both a V gene segment and a J gene segment. Rearrangements were classified as productive when the CDR3 lacked stop codons and remained in frame with V and J, and all other rearrangements were classified as non-productive. Following IMGT convention, CDR3 was defined as the stretch from the second conserved V-encoded cysteine up to the conserved J-encoded phenylalanine. In an earlier analysis of just under 600 of the donors, sequences lacking an unambiguous match to a single V gene segment were excluded. An earlier analysis of under 750 of the donors called V segments functional above 56.7% productive rearrangements and segregating when the between-donor standard deviation exceeded 5%. A statistical classification framework was built for diagnosing cytomegalovirus status from the catalog of TCR beta chain sequences. A later analysis assigned V and J genes by comparing TCR nucleotide sequences with IMGT/GENE-DB human TR gene sequences. In a later analysis, CDR3 sequences and most-parsimonious VDJ recombination scenarios were assigned using the TCRdist pipeline. In a later analysis, each TCR beta chain was defined by its CDR3 amino acid sequence together with its V-gene family, and reads without a unique V-gene family were excluded. To address suspected cross-contamination and a sequencing artifact, a later analysis removed 592 highly shared, low-generation-probability nucleotide sequences. In a later analysis, a clonal expansion index was calculated for each public chain from normalized within-repertoire ranks of inferred template counts. In a later analysis, generation probabilities were computed with a VDJ recombination model fitted to out-of-frame rearrangements, and the resulting probabilities were checked against IGoR. A later analysis scored TCR-TCR, TCR-HLA and TCR-CMV co-occurrence with hypergeometric tests, applying a repertoire-size bias correction to TCR pairs. To estimate false discovery rates, a later analysis permuted the HLA or CMV assignments 20 times. In a later analysis, co-occurring TCRs were grouped using DBSCAN, and TCRdist sequence similarity was added for clustering within HLA-allele-positive subsets. Co-occurrence clustering excluded repertoires with fewer than 30,000 or more than 120,000 public chains, plus five with anomalous nucleotide sharing. In TCRdb, the immuneACCESS table is reduced to in-frame sequences with V and J assigned. These tables do not hold every clone; where another copy was compared, an unresolved V gene accounts for under half, and the others remain unexplained. V and J calls and clone size are copied from that table; D and trimming were computed from the DNA. The sample records about 98,000 clones, approximately 74% of which are singletons. Under 2% of the sample goes to the ten largest clones.

The receptor comes from a male donor in good health and CMV-seronegative. Sequencing was performed on PBMCs.

Read as DNA, the sequence is TGTGCCACCAGTGAGGGCGGCTCCTACGAGCAGTACTTC. This encodes CATSEGGSYEQYF. This chain is built from TRBV15 and TRBJ2-7; TRBD2 could be the D gene, as 5 bases match. The CDR3 goes from the cysteine to the phenylalanine over 13 residues. Only the CDR3 DNA is retained, 39 bases long and in frame from the first base. Cut back by 6 bases and 0 bases, the V and J ends lie 9 bases apart. In the germline V gene (reference sequence), CDR1 corresponds to LNHNV and CDR2 to YYDKDF.